Sequencing of this T cell receptor beta chain was carried out in a study of cytomegalovirus exposure and HLA in healthy donors. As concerns this clone: Its antigen is currently unknown.

Overall study results and limits: Because they were indistinguishable, some V segments, including TRBV6-2 and TRBV6-3, were excluded.

It was with 60 Vbeta and 13 Jbeta primers that the PCR ran. Assay: immunoSEQ multiplex PCR; the TCRdb copy retains only in-frame clones and omits some. Its table lists some 140,000 clones. CDR1 MNHEY and CDR2 SVGAGI come from the germline V gene. V shed 9 bases and J shed 9 bases, with 15 bases lying between them. The CDR3 covers 13 residues. The sequence came from a woman between 40 and 55 years old in good health and CMV-seronegative. Material for sequencing was PBMCs. The rearrangement uses TRBV6-5 and TRBJ1-6; D remains ambiguous. CDR3 sequence (DNA): TGTGCCAGTCGAATGGAAGGGAGTTCACCCCTCCACTTT. Translating it yields CASRMEGSSPLHF.